These 31 T cell receptor beta chains originate from one sample sequenced in a study of cytomegalovirus exposure and HLA in healthy donors. The primer mix had 60 Vbeta and 13 Jbeta primers. Profiling relied on immunoSEQ multiplex PCR, and the TCRdb table lists in-frame clones only, not all of them. In the table there are more than 85,000 clones, under 85% of which are singletons. The sample comprised PBMCs. The source of these receptors is a boy aged 5-17 years in good health and CMV-seronegative.

This clone was seen a few times. The CDR3 protein is CASSLAGQLMNTEAFF. The DNA for the CDR3 is TGCGCCAGCAGCTTGGCCGGACAGCTCATGAACACTGAAGCTTTCTTT. The chain carries TRBV5-1 and TRBJ1-1; D perhaps matches TRBD1 (6 bases). CDR3 size: 16 residues. With 0 bases removed from V and 0 bases from J, the gap between germline ends came to 12 bases. Germline V gene lookup returns CDR1 SGHRS and CDR2 YFSETQ.

The rearrangement uses TRBV7-9 and TRBJ2-5; 12 positions match TRBD2. This CDR3 has 15 amino acids. After removal of 5 bases from V and 2 bases from J, the junction contained 3 bases not matched to a gene. The germline V gene encodes CDR1 SEHNR and CDR2 FQNEAQ (reference sequence). In nucleotides, the CDR3 is TGTGCCAGCAGCATAACTAGCGGGGGGCAAGAGACCCAGTACTTC. This translates into CASSITSGGQETQYF.

This chain uses TRBV30 with TRBJ2-7; 9 positions agree with TRBD1. The V and J ends lost 3 bases and 6 bases, in that order; junction bases with no gene match: 6. The germline gives CDR1 GTSNPN, CDR2 SVGIG (reference sequence). This CDR3 is 13 amino acids long. The CDR3 coding sequence is TGTGCCTGGAGGGGGACAGGGATGAGCGAGCAGTACTTC. Translation: CAWRGTGMSEQYF.

This chain joins TRBV15 and TRBJ2-4, with TRBD1 matching over 7 bases. The CDR3 spans 16 residues. In germline, CDR1 is LNHNV, CDR2 YYDKDF (reference sequence). J lost 8 bases, V lost 4 bases, and 14 bases had no gene match. CDR3 sequence (DNA): TGTGCCACCAGCACCCGATTTTTGACAGGGTTCGACATTCAGTACTTC. This codes for CATSTRFLTGFDIQYF. The whole variable domain, remainder taken from reference TRBV15 and TRBJ2-4, is DAMVIQNPRYQVTQFGKPVTLSCSQTLNHNVMYWYQQKSSQAPKLLFHYYDKDFNNEADTPDNFQSRRPNTSFCFLDIRSPGLGDTAMYLCATSTRFLTGFDIQYFGAGTRLSVL.

J is TRBJ1-2 and V is TRBV7-2; D is undetermined. The germline V and J ends were trimmed by 2 bases and 3 bases, with 10 bases remaining between them. This CDR3 comprises 14 residues. Germline CDR1 is SGHTA and CDR2 is FQGNSA. The CDR3 loop is CASSLREADYGYTF. CDR3 DNA: TGTGCCAGCAGCTTAAGGGAGGCTGACTATGGCTACACCTTC.

The J gene is TRBJ2-5, the V gene TRBV6-4; D is perhaps TRBD2 (5 bases). The germline gives CDR1 MRHNA, CDR2 SNTAGT. V was trimmed by 4 bases and J by 2 bases, leaving 14 bases between them. The CDR3 consists of 15 residues. DNA for the CDR3: TGTGCCAGCAGTGGGGAGAGGGAAGGACAAGAGACCCAGTACTTC. It codes for CASSGEREGQETQYF.

This chain joins TRBV7-9 and TRBJ2-2; maybe TRBD1 (6 bases). From germline, CDR1 is SEHNR and CDR2 FQNEAQ (reference sequence). Trimming removed 2 bases from V and 7 bases from J, with 20 bases in between. This CDR3 spans 17 amino acids. The CDR3 protein is CASSLTLGQGTFGELFF. CDR3 sequence (DNA): TGTGCCAGCAGCTTAACCCTCGGGCAGGGGACCTTCGGGGAGCTGTTTTTT.

The chain combines TRBV19 with TRBJ1-1; 8 bases map to TRBD1. Germline V gene data show CDR1 as LNHDA and CDR2 as SQIVND (reference sequence). The CDR3 is made up of 15 amino acids. V lost 3 bases and J lost 5; bases outside the gene matches: 8. As DNA, the CDR3 is TGTGCCAGTAGTATCCGGACAGGGATGGGAACTGAAGCTTTCTTT. Its translation is CASSIRTGMGTEAFF.

CDR3 DNA sequence: TGTGCCAGCAGTGTCTCGACTATCCAAGAGACCCAGTACTTC. Amino acids: CASSVSTIQETQYF. This chain links TRBV6-1 with TRBJ2-5, with a tentative D call TRBD2 (5 bases). The CDR3 has 14 amino acids. CDR1 is MNHNS and CDR2 is SASEGT in the germline V gene. Trimming took off 4 bases at V and 1 base at J, with 10 bases between the two ends.

The sample holds one count of this clone. This chain joins TRBV10-3 and TRBJ2-3, with a weak D call TRBD2 (6 bases). The ends were cut back, 0 bases at V and 0 bases at J, with 19 bases in the middle. Looked up from germline, CDR1 is ENHRY and CDR2 is SYGVKD. This CDR3 spans 19 amino acids. The CDR3 coding sequence is TGTGCCATCAGTGAGTCAGTATCAGGGTGGGGAGGAAGCACAGATACGCAGTATTTT. It codes for CAISESVSGWGGSTDTQYF.

The chain is built from TRBV27 and TRBJ2-7, with a possible D match to TRBD2 (6 bases). Germline CDR1 and CDR2: MNHEY and SMNVEV (reference sequence). The CDR3 is made up of 14 amino acids. With 4 bases removed from V and 4 bases from J, the gap between germline ends came to 14 bases. The CDR3 loop is CASSWSGAGYEQYF. The CDR3 DNA reads as TGTGCCAGCAGTTGGTCCGGGGCGGGGTACGAGCAGTACTTC.

This chain uses TRBV10-3 with TRBJ1-1; 9 bases are shared with TRBD1. Looked up from germline, CDR1 is ENHRY and CDR2 is SYGVKD. This CDR3 region has 16 residues. Unmatched junction bases numbered 8, after V lost 5 bases and J lost 1 base. CDR3 nucleotide sequence: TGTGCCATCAGTACATTGGGACAGGGACCGAACACTGAAGCTTTCTTT. It specifies CAISTLGQGPNTEAFF.

V is TRBV11-2 and J is TRBJ2-1, with 9 bases fitting TRBD2. The trim removed 10 bases at V and 8 bases at J, leaving 15 bases unmatched. The CDR3 loop spans 15 amino acids. Germline V gene lookup returns CDR1 SGHAT and CDR2 FQNNGV. The CDR3 is CATRRSGGRGDEQFF. The CDR3 DNA sequence: TGTGCCACCCGGCGGAGTGGCGGGAGGGGCGATGAGCAGTTCTTC. The full variable domain, in which reference TRBV11-2 and TRBJ2-1 provide the parts outside the CDR3, is EAGVAQSPRYKIIEKRQSVAFWCNPISGHATLYWYQQILGQGPKLLIQFQNNGVVDDSQLPKDRFSAERLKGVDSTLKIQPAKLEDSAVYLCATRRSGGRGDEQFFGPGTRLTVL.

V and J are TRBV4-3 and TRBJ1-1; unclear D gene. V lost 2 bases and J 1 base, leaving 8 bases between the germline ends. Per germline, CDR1 LGHNA and CDR2 YSLEER. There are 14 residues in the CDR3. The CDR3 DNA reads TGCGCCAGCAGCCAATCCGTCCGGAACACTGAAGCTTTCTTT. Its translation is CASSQSVRNTEAFF.

The chain has TRBV4-1 and TRBJ1-2; TRBD1 agrees at 8 bases. The CDR3 has 13 amino acids. Germline CDR1 and CDR2: MGHRA and YSYEKL. Trimming at V came to 4 bases and at J to 6 bases, leaving 4 bases not matched to a gene. For the CDR3, the DNA is TGCGCCAGCAGCCTAGACAGGGGAGATGGCTACACCTTC. Translating gives CASSLDRGDGYTF.

The chain uses TRBV29-1 and TRBJ2-1; 7 nucleotides align to TRBD2. CDR1 and CDR2 (germline): SQVTM, ANQGSEA. The CDR3 extends over 14 amino acids. Trimming took 4 bases from V and 6 from J; bases not matched to a gene: 9. DNA of the CDR3: TGCAGCGTTGGTGGAGCGGGATGGGGCAATGAGCAGTTCTTC. This codes for CSVGGAGWGNEQFF.

The chain couples TRBV19 to TRBJ1-2; D perhaps matches TRBD1 (5 bases). The V gene lost 5 bases and the J gene lost 0 bases, with 13 bases spanning the gap. Germline V gene sequence: CDR1 LNHDA, CDR2 SQIVND (reference sequence). This CDR3 has 15 amino acids. CDR3 loop: CASSGRTIPNYGYTF. The CDR3 DNA reads as TGTGCCAGTAGTGGGAGGACAATTCCTAACTATGGCTACACCTTC.

The chain couples TRBV7-3 to TRBJ1-1; no clear D gene. CDR3 length: 13 amino acids. V lost 6 bases and J lost 5, with 13 bases in between. Germline V gives CDR1 SGHTA, CDR2 FQGTGA. This chain's CDR3 is CASSLSGATEAFF. The DNA of the CDR3 is TGTGCCAGCAGTCTAAGTGGAGCTACTGAAGCTTTCTTT.

The chain couples TRBV27 to TRBJ1-2; the D gene is possibly TRBD1 (6 bases). This CDR3 comprises 12 residues. The V and J ends lost 5 bases and 4 bases respectively, with 8 bases between them. CDR1 is MNHEY and CDR2 is SMNVEV in the germline V gene (reference sequence). Here the CDR3 DNA reads TGTGCCAGCAGTCCGGACAGCTATGGCTACACCTTC. This codes for CASSPDSYGYTF.

The chain employs TRBV15 and TRBJ1-2; 7 bases fit TRBD1. Germline CDR1 LNHNV, CDR2 YYDKDF (reference sequence). J was trimmed by 6 bases and V by 3 bases; bases with no gene match: 4. CDR3 length: 13 amino acids. This CDR3 reads CATSSHRGDGYTF. CDR3 nucleotide sequence: TGTGCCACCAGCAGTCACAGGGGTGATGGCTACACCTTC.

The table lists this clone with a few counts. The genes are TRBV28 and TRBJ2-7; perhaps TRBD2 as D (6 bases). Germline values: CDR1 MDHEN, CDR2 SYDVKM. The CDR3 spans 16 residues. Trimming left V 7 bases short and J 1 base short, with 20 bases between. The CDR3 loop reads CASTPGRTPGSYEQYF. As DNA, the CDR3 is TGTGCCAGCACTCCCGGGAGAACCCCGGGTTCCTACGAGCAGTACTTC. Together with reference TRBV28 and TRBJ2-7, the CDR3 gives the full variable domain: DVKVTQSSRYLVKRTGEKVFLECVQDMDHENMFWYRQDPGLGLRLIYFSYDVKMKEKGDIPEGYSVSREKKERFSLILESASTNQTSMYLCASTPGRTPGSYEQYFGPGTRLTVT.

V gene TRBV6-5 combines with J gene TRBJ1-5, with 8 positions matching TRBD1. The CDR3 runs 15 residues. V shed 5 bases, J shed 0 bases, and the junction held 3 bases outside the gene matches. The germline gives CDR1 MNHEY, CDR2 SVGAGI. CDR3 in amino acids: CASSTDRGSNQPQHF. CDR3 nucleotides: TGTGCCAGCAGTACCGACAGGGGTAGCAATCAGCCCCAGCATTTT.

The chain links TRBV6-6 to TRBJ2-7; the match to TRBD1 covers 10 bases. The length of the CDR3 is 15 residues. Germline lookup yields CDR1 MNHNY and CDR2 SVGAGI (reference sequence). The junction had 9 bases not matched to a gene; V was cut back by 5 bases and J by 5 bases. The CDR3: CASSLPGTGDHEQYF. CDR3 bases: TGTGCCAGCAGTCTCCCCGGGACAGGGGACCACGAGCAGTACTTC.

A few counts support this clone. CDR3 amino acids: CASSLNADTEAFF. CDR3 coding DNA: TGTGCCAGCAGTTTGAATGCGGACACTGAAGCTTTCTTT. The gene calls are TRBV28 and TRBJ1-1; D is unclear. Trimming removed 3 bases at V and 3 bases at J, with 8 bases between. CDR1 and CDR2 (germline): MDHEN, SYDVKM. CDR3 length equals 13 residues.

This chain connects TRBV5-1 to TRBJ2-1, with a possible D match to TRBD2 (5 bases). V was trimmed by 5 bases and J by 9 bases, leaving 12 bases between them. The germline V gene encodes CDR1 SGHRS and CDR2 YFSETQ. The CDR3 has 12 residues. CDR3 in amino acids: CASRAETVEQFF. CDR3 in DNA: TGCGCCAGCAGAGCGGAGACCGTTGAGCAGTTCTTC.

The chain employs TRBV7-2 and TRBJ2-7, with 9 bases aligning to TRBD1. The CDR3 spans 15 residues. CDR1 and CDR2 from the germline V gene are SGHTA and FQGNSA. The trim removed 5 bases at V and 2 bases at J, leaving 7 bases unmatched. In DNA, the CDR3 is TGTGCCAGCAGCGCCACCGGGACAGGGCCCTACGAGCAGTACTTC. Protein product: CASSATGTGPYEQYF.

In nucleotides, the CDR3 is TGTGCCAGCAGCTTACACAGGAACACTGAAGCTTTCTTT. Its protein product is CASSLHRNTEAFF. The chain joins TRBV7-2 to TRBJ1-1; D gene uncertain. The germline V and J ends were trimmed by 2 bases and 1 base, with 5 bases remaining between them. Germline values: CDR1 SGHTA, CDR2 FQGNSA. The CDR3 has 13 amino acids.

Only a few counts were recorded for this clone. The chain joins TRBV10-3 to TRBJ1-5; tentative D call: TRBD1 (5 bases). Germline V gene data show CDR1 as ENHRY and CDR2 as SYGVKD. The CDR3 is 13 residues long. V dropped 6 bases and J dropped 4 bases, with 10 bases sitting between them. The CDR3 sequence is CAIRDDRNQPQHF. CDR3 sequence (DNA): TGTGCCATCAGGGATGACAGAAATCAGCCCCAGCATTTT.

The genes are TRBV6-1 and TRBJ1-1; D is unclear. The CDR3 sequence is 12 residues long. Deletions cut 2 bases from V and 5 bases from J, with 6 bases between. From germline, CDR1 is MNHNS and CDR2 SASEGT. Here the CDR3 DNA reads TGTGCCAGCAGTGAATATGAGACTGAAGCTTTCTTT. This gives the protein CASSEYETEAFF.

This clone is a singleton in its sample. V usage is TRBV28 and J usage is TRBJ2-3; D gene ambiguous. CDR3 length: 14 residues. V lost 6 bases and J 6 bases, leaving 16 bases between the germline ends. Germline V lookup: CDR1 MDHEN, CDR2 SYDVKM. The CDR3 loop is CASSKHAEQDTQYF. The CDR3 region has the DNA TGTGCCAGCAGCAAGCACGCGGAGCAGGATACGCAGTATTTT.

The V and J genes are TRBV5-6 and TRBJ1-4; D remains ambiguous. Germline V gene data show CDR1 as SGHDT and CDR2 as YYEEEE. The length of the CDR3 is 14 residues. Trimming cost V 4 bases and J 8 bases, with 15 bases left between them. CDR3 loop: CASSTVGVEEKLFF. DNA for the CDR3: TGTGCCAGCAGCACGGTCGGGGTGGAGGAAAAACTGTTTTTT. The full variable domain, with the rest looked up from reference TRBV5-6 and TRBJ1-4, is DAGVTQSPTHLIKTRGQQVTLRCSPKSGHDTVSWYQQALGQGPQFIFQYYEEEERQRGNFPDRFSGHQFPNYSSELNVNALLLGDSALYLCASSTVGVEEKLFFGSGTQLSVL.